These 7 T cell receptor beta chains share one sample of origin, sequenced in a study of breast tumors, draining lymph nodes, adjacent tissues. Axillary draining lymph nodes of breast cancer patients supplied the node samples. A single record per CDR3 protein comes from TCRdb applying MiXCR to the multiplex PCR reads. The profile covers 180,000 or so distinct CDR3 sequences, with approximately 33% appearing a single time and 4% to 5.5% taken by the ten largest. What was sequenced was axillary lymph node tissue. These receptors all stem from a female donor with breast cancer. Some clones in this sample may be carry-over from other donors' samples.

This clonotype occurred many times. The chain has TRBV11-2 and TRBJ2-7; TRBD1 might be the D (5 bases). From germline, CDR1 is SGHAT and CDR2 FQNNGV. The CDR3 has 14 residues. The V end was cut by 3 bases, the J end by 2 bases, with 11 bases between. In nucleotides, the CDR3 is TGTGCCAGCAGCTTGGCCAGGGCCCCCTACGAGCAGTACTTC. Translated, it gives CASSLARAPYEQYF.

This clonotype has at least ten counts. The chain joins TRBV20-1 to TRBJ2-1; TRBD2 agrees at 13 bases. Germline CDR1 DFQATT, CDR2 SNEGSKA (reference sequence). The CDR3 is made up of 15 amino acids. J was trimmed by 3 bases and V by 7 bases; bases with no gene match: 6. The CDR3, as DNA: TGCAGTGTACCCCGGACTAGCGGGAGCTACAATGAGCAGTTCTTC. This encodes CSVPRTSGSYNEQFF.

This clonotype was detected many times. This chain joins TRBV24-1 and TRBJ2-5, with TRBD2 matching over 11 bases. CDR3 size: 17 residues. CDR1 and CDR2 from the germline V gene are KGHDR and SFDVKD. Germline trimming cut 3 bases from V and 5 bases from J; bases unmatched to any gene: 10. CDR3 bases: TGTGCCACCAGTGATCCAAGCCTAGCGGGGGGTAGGGAGACCCAGTACTTC. Protein product: CATSDPSLAGGRETQYF.

This clonotype was seen ten or more times. The chain uses TRBV24-1 and TRBJ2-5, with a weak D call TRBD2 (6 bases). V was cut by 5 bases and J by 9 bases, with 12 bases left in between. The CDR3 runs 12 residues. In germline, CDR1 is KGHDR, CDR2 SFDVKD. The CDR3 reads CATSAGDGAQYF. CDR3 in DNA: TGTGCCACCAGTGCGGGGGATGGGGCCCAGTACTTC.

This clonotype occurred many times. This chain uses TRBV12-3 or TRBV12-4 with TRBJ2-7; 9 bases match TRBD2. This CDR3 is built from 16 residues. Trimming cost V 2 bases and J 0 bases; bases outside gene matches: 5. CDR3 region: CASSLRASGTSYEQYF. DNA of the CDR3: TGTGCCAGCAGTTTAAGGGCTAGCGGGACCTCCTACGAGCAGTACTTC.

At least ten counts were recorded for this clonotype. The rearrangement links TRBV20-1 to TRBJ2-7; maybe TRBD1 (6 bases). CDR1 and CDR2 (germline): DFQATT, SNEGSKA (reference sequence). CDR3 length: 16 residues. Trimming stripped 2 bases from V and 0 bases from J, with 17 bases between. In DNA, the CDR3 is TGCAGTGCTAGACATACAGGGTGGCGGAGCTCCTACGAGCAGTACTTC. Translated: CSARHTGWRSSYEQYF.

At least ten counts were recorded for this clonotype. This chain connects TRBV7-3 to TRBJ2-1; no clear D gene. CDR1 and CDR2 (germline): SGHTA, FQGTGA. The CDR3 sequence is 13 residues long. With 0 bases removed from V and 7 bases from J, the gap between germline ends came to 7 bases. The CDR3 bases are TGTGCCAGCAGCTTAACGCACGGTAATGAGCAGTTCTTC. The encoded protein is CASSLTHGNEQFF.